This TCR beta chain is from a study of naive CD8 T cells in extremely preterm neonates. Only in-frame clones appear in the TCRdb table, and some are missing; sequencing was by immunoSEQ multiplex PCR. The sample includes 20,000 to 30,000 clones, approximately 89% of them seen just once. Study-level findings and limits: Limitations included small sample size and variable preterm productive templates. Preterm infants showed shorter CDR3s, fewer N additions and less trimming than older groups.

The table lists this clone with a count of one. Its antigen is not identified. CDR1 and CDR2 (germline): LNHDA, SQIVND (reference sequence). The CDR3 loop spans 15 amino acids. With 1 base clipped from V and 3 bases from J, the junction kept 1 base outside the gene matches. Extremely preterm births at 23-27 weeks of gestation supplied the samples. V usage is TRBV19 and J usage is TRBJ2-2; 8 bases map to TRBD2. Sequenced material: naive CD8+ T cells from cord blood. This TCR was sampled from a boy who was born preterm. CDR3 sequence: CASSIAGGHTGELFF. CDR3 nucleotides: TGTGCCAGTAGTATAGCGGGGGGGCACACCGGGGAGCTGTTTTTT.